The 23 T cell receptor beta chains reported below all come from one sample, sequenced in a study of T cell repertoires in aging, cancer and after chemotherapy (dated by TCRdb to about 2019). TCR beta rearrangements were amplified from genomic DNA isolated from peripheral blood, not from sorted cells or RNA. These reads were obtained on an Illumina MiSeq. Using a mixed TRB-A/B primer pool, multiplex touch-down PCR amplified rearranged TRB sequences covering the V, D and J segments. Using fastp at Q25 and MiXCR, TCRdb reprocessed the public reads and kept productive beta chains. Merged by CDR3 protein, the rows form single entries marked with the most common genes and DNA. The table for this sample lists thousands of distinct CDR3 sequences; less than 55% of them were counted only once. Clones ranked in the top ten supply over 20% of the sample. The material sequenced was blood. Source of these receptors: a human donor in good health.

This clonotype was counted between two and nine times. V usage is TRBV30 and J usage is TRBJ1-1; the D is unclear. CDR3 length: 10 residues. V lost 6 bases and J 9 bases, leaving 11 bases between the germline ends. Germline CDR1 GTSNPN, CDR2 SVGIG (reference sequence). The CDR3 region is CACPQSKAFF. The DNA for the CDR3 is TGTGCCTGTCCTCAAAGTAAAGCTTTCTTT.

This clonotype was recorded a few times. The chain couples TRBV19 to TRBJ1-1; 8 nucleotides line up with TRBD1. Germline lookup yields CDR1 LNHDA and CDR2 SQIVND (reference sequence). Germline trimming cut 6 bases from V and 1 base from J; bases unmatched to any gene: 7. The CDR3 is 15 residues long. The CDR3 nucleotides are TGTGCCAGTAGGGGACTCGGGACAGGGAACACTGAAGCTTTCTTT. It codes for CASRGLGTGNTEAFF.

This clonotype has just a few counts. The chain links TRBV15 to TRBJ1-5; no reliable D call. The germline V gene encodes CDR1 LNHNV and CDR2 YYDKDF (reference sequence). Trimming removed 0 bases at V and 6 bases at J, with 9 bases between. This CDR3 has 14 amino acids. CDR3 region: CATSRDQSAQPQHF. The CDR3 nucleotides are TGTGCCACCAGCAGAGATCAGTCGGCTCAGCCCCAGCATTTT.

The chain combines TRBV6-5 with TRBJ2-3; tentatively, D is TRBD1 (5 bases). V shed 5 bases and J shed 2 bases, with 11 bases lying between them. The germline V gene has CDR1 MNHEY and CDR2 SVGAGI. This CDR3 is 14 amino acids long. CDR3 nucleotide sequence: TGTGCCAGCAGTCCCGGACAAGCCACAGATACGCAGTATTTT. This encodes CASSPGQATDTQYF.

A few counts support this clonotype. The rearrangement links TRBV12-3 or TRBV12-4 to TRBJ2-1, with 10 bases matching TRBD2. The CDR3 sequence is 15 residues long. V was clipped by 7 bases and J by 6 bases; unmatched bases: 9. The DNA for the CDR3 is TGTGCCAGCACCTCGGGACTAGCGATTTCCAATGAGCAGTTCTTC. Protein sequence: CASTSGLAISNEQFF.

Remarks on this clonotype: A read error may explain this, as a much larger clone is one base away. V usage is TRBV27 and J usage is TRBJ1-2; D tentatively fits TRBD1 or TRBD2 (5 bases each). The end of the DNA aligns better with TRBJ2-7, so the J call may be wrong. Germline lookup yields CDR1 MNHEY and CDR2 SMNVEV (reference sequence). This CDR3 comprises 16 residues. For the CDR3, the DNA is TGTGCCAGCAGTTTATCGGGGGACGGGGCCACCTACAAGCAGTACTTC. As protein: CASSLSGDGATYKQYF.

This rearrangement joins TRBV19 to TRBJ1-3; 8 bases are a match to TRBD1. Trimming at V came to 3 bases and at J to 4 bases, leaving 5 bases not matched to a gene. Germline CDR1 reads LNHDA; CDR2 reads SQIVND (reference sequence). This CDR3 spans 15 amino acids. The CDR3 here is CASSIEDREGNTIYF. CDR3 in DNA: TGTGCCAGTAGTATTGAGGACAGGGAAGGAAACACCATATATTTT.

The J gene is TRBJ2-5, the V gene TRBV27, with 10 bases lining up with TRBD2. From germline, CDR1 is MNHEY and CDR2 SMNVEV (reference sequence). V trimming: 4 bases; J trimming: 3 bases; junction bases outside the gene matches: 8. The CDR3 has 16 residues. CDR3 DNA sequence: TGTGCCAGCAGTTACTCGTTCACTAGCGGGAAAGAGACCCAGTACTTC. This gives the protein CASSYSFTSGKETQYF.

The chain links TRBV27 to TRBJ1-5, with D unresolved. V was cut by 2 bases and J by 1 base, with 9 bases left in between. This CDR3 is 15 amino acids long. The germline CDR1 and CDR2 sequences are MNHEY and SMNVEV (reference sequence). CDR3 region: CASSLSLGSNQPQHF. In DNA form, the CDR3 reads TGTGCCAGCAGTTTAAGCTTAGGGAGCAATCAGCCCCAGCATTTT.

Only one count was recorded for this clonotype. V usage is TRBV18 and J usage is TRBJ2-5; D uncertain. V was trimmed by 4 bases and J by 5 bases, leaving 14 bases between them. Germline assignment: CDR1 KGHSH and CDR2 LQKENI. The CDR3 totals 14 residues. The CDR3 loop reads CASSRSKGAETQYF. In nucleotides, the CDR3 is TGTGCCAGCTCACGCTCTAAGGGCGCGGAGACCCAGTACTTC.

The V gene is TRBV27, the J gene TRBJ2-1; 9 positions match TRBD1. The trim removed 5 bases at V and 8 bases at J, leaving 4 bases unmatched. CDR3 length: 13 amino acids. Germline loops: CDR1 MNHEY, CDR2 SMNVEV (reference sequence). The CDR3 DNA reads as TGTGCCAGCAGTAAGGGACAGGGATATGAGCAGTTCTTC. Its protein is CASSKGQGYEQFF.

On this clonotype itself: An end of the junction differs from the germline gene, which may be a read error. The chain joins TRBV5-6 to TRBJ2-7; 7 bases align to TRBD2. The CDR3 length is 15 residues. Per germline, CDR1 SGHDT and CDR2 YYEEEE. The DNA for the CDR3 is TGCGCCAGCAGCTTGGTCCGCGGGAGCTCCTACGAGCAGTACTTC. Translation gives CASSLVRGSSYEQYF.

In this sample, this clonotype turned up once. The chain joins TRBV5-4 to TRBJ2-6; weak D call: TRBD1 (6 bases). The ends were cut back, 6 bases at V and 3 bases at J, with 16 bases in the middle. Germline V gene data show CDR1 as SGHNT and CDR2 as YYREEE (reference sequence). The CDR3 length is 16 residues. In DNA form, the CDR3 reads TGTGCCAGCACCCCGGACAGTTTAGGTGGGGCCAACGTCCTGACTTTC. Translating it yields CASTPDSLGGANVLTF.

The V and J genes are TRBV5-6 and TRBJ2-1, with D uncertain. The CDR3 is made up of 14 amino acids. V lost 0 bases, J lost 1 base, and 5 bases lay in between. The germline gives CDR1 SGHDT, CDR2 YYEEEE. The CDR3 DNA is TGTGCCAGCAGCTTGGGTCGGTCCTACAATGAGCAGTTCTTC. Translated, it gives CASSLGRSYNEQFF. Drawing the rest from reference TRBV5-6 and TRBJ2-1, the complete variable domain is DAGVTQSPTHLIKTRGQQVTLRCSPKSGHDTVSWYQQALGQGPQFIFQYYEEEERQRGNFPDRFSGHQFPNYSSELNVNALLLGDSALYLCASSLGRSYNEQFFGPGTRLTVL.

This clonotype occurred a few times. The gene calls are TRBV18 and TRBJ1-2; D is undetermined. Trimming took off 0 bases at V and 5 bases at J, with 10 bases between the two ends. The length of the CDR3 is 14 residues. CDR1 is KGHSH and CDR2 is LQKENI in the germline V gene. The CDR3 loop reads CASSPPERIYGYTF. Here the CDR3 DNA reads TGTGCCAGCTCACCACCAGAACGGATTTATGGCTACACCTTC.

This clonotype was detected only a few times. The V call is TRBV27, the J call TRBJ2-5; maybe TRBD2 (6 bases). This CDR3 has 14 amino acids. V lost 6 bases and J 1 base, leaving 12 bases between the germline ends. In germline, CDR1 is MNHEY, CDR2 SMNVEV (reference sequence). Here the CDR3 DNA reads TGTGCCAGCAGGCGGGGCGCTTCCCAAGAGACCCAGTACTTC. This codes for CASRRGASQETQYF.

V and J are TRBV7-9 and TRBJ2-1; TRBD1 agrees at 7 bases. The CDR3 has 14 amino acids. In germline, CDR1 is SEHNR, CDR2 FQNEAQ (reference sequence). Losses at the gene ends were 10 bases for V and 14 bases for J; bases not matched to a gene: 20. The CDR3 spells CATRDSTSIGSEFF. The CDR3 nucleotides are TGTGCCACCCGGGACAGCACCTCAATAGGGTCGGAGTTCTTC.

This clonotype was recorded a few times. V usage is TRBV15 and J usage is TRBJ2-5, with D perhaps TRBD1 or TRBD2 (5 bases each). CDR3 size: 15 residues. Germline CDR1 LNHNV, CDR2 YYDKDF (reference sequence). V lost 0 bases and J 5 bases, leaving 13 bases between the germline ends. The CDR3 bases are TGTGCCACCAGCAGAGATCCTGGGGGTGGGGAGACCCAGTACTTC. As protein: CATSRDPGGGETQYF.

This chain connects TRBV27 to TRBJ1-6, with 7 bases fitting TRBD1. CDR1 is MNHEY and CDR2 is SMNVEV in the germline V gene (reference sequence). Trimming at V came to 2 bases and at J to 6 bases, leaving 1 base not matched to a gene. There are 14 residues in the CDR3. The CDR3 reads CASSLHRGNSPLHF. The DNA for the CDR3 is TGTGCCAGCAGTTTACACAGGGGTAATTCACCCCTCCACTTT.

This clonotype was found once. The chain joins TRBV10-3 to TRBJ1-1; D unresolved. V lost 1 base and J 4 bases, leaving 7 bases between the germline ends. Germline V lookup: CDR1 ENHRY, CDR2 SYGVKD. The CDR3 contains 13 residues. CDR3 protein: CAISEWPTTEAFF. In DNA, the CDR3 is TGTGCCATCAGTGAGTGGCCCACCACTGAAGCTTTCTTT.

The chain recombines TRBV19 with TRBJ2-5, with 9 bases matching TRBD2. This CDR3 is built from 13 residues. Unmatched junction bases numbered 2, after V lost 4 bases and J lost 5 bases. Per the germline V gene, CDR1 is LNHDA and CDR2 is SQIVND (reference sequence). The CDR3 DNA reads TGTGCCAGTAGTAAGACTAGCGGCGAGACCCAGTACTTC. This translates into CASSKTSGETQYF. Using reference TRBV19 and TRBJ2-5 for the parts outside the CDR3, the full variable domain is DGGITQSPKYLFRKEGQNVTLSCEQNLNHDAMYWYRQDPGQGLRLIYYSQIVNDFQKGDIAEGYSVSREKKESFPLTVTSAQKNPTAFYLCASSKTSGETQYFGPGTRLLVL.

A few counts support this clonotype. The V and J genes are TRBV6-5 and TRBJ1-2; D may be TRBD1 (5 bases). The CDR3 contains 12 residues. The germline CDR1 and CDR2 sequences are MNHEY and SVGAGI. Trimming removed 6 bases from V and 8 bases from J, with 13 bases in between. DNA for the CDR3: TGTGCCAGCAGCCTCTCAGGGACGGGCTACACCTTC. Residues: CASSLSGTGYTF.

In DNA, the CDR3 is TGTGCCAGCAGTGAAAGGGTCCACACAGATACGCAGTATTTT. Its protein is CASSERVHTDTQYF. This rearrangement joins TRBV6-1 to TRBJ2-3; the D is unclear. The CDR3 consists of 14 residues. V shed 2 bases and J shed 2 bases, with 8 bases lying between them. The germline CDR1 and CDR2 sequences are MNHNS and SASEGT.